These T cell receptor beta chains were read from a single sample in a study of Graves' ophthalmopathy and Graves' hyperthyroidism. TCRdb reprocessed the multiplex PCR reads via MiXCR and lists one record per CDR3 protein. The sample has 600,000 to 950,000 distinct CDR3 sequences, approximately 40% seen once. The sequencing input was peripheral blood. The receptors originated from an adult man with Graves' ophthalmopathy. Each CDR3 is given with its conserved first and last residue. D genes are given only for firm matches. The size of a clone is reported for some rows only, either as once, few or many, or as a class for expanded clones.

len: 14; abundance: many; d_gene: TRBD1; v_gene: TRBV2; j_gene: TRBJ2-7; CDR3nt: TGTGCCAGCATAAGGGACAGCCATTCCTACGAGCAGTACTTC; CDR3aa: CASIRDSHSYEQYF
len: 13; abundance: many; d_gene: .; v_gene: TRBV25-1; j_gene: TRBJ2-2; CDR3nt: TGTGCCAGCAGCCAAGGGAGAGCGGGGGAGCTGTTTTTT; CDR3aa: CASSQGRAGELFF
len: 15; abundance: .; d_gene: .; v_gene: TRBV5-1; j_gene: TRBJ2-3; CDR3nt: TGCGCCAGCAGCTTGGTCTCGCGGGGGACAGATGCGCAGTATTTT; CDR3aa: CASSLVSRGTDAQYF
len: 20; abundance: many; d_gene: TRBD1; v_gene: TRBV4-3; j_gene: TRBJ2-6; CDR3nt: TGCGCCAGCAGCCAAACCTTGGACAGGGGGCTTAGTTCTGGGGCCAACGTCCTGACTTTC; CDR3aa: CASSQTLDRGLSSGANVLTF
len: 16; abundance: .; d_gene: TRBD2; v_gene: TRBV2; j_gene: TRBJ2-7; CDR3nt: TGTGCCAGCAAGGAAGAGGGGACTAGCGGTTCCTACGAGCAGTACTTC; CDR3aa: CASKEEGTSGSYEQYF
len: 11; abundance: .; d_gene: TRBD1; v_gene: TRBV7-2; j_gene: TRBJ2-2; CDR3nt: TGTGCCAGCAGCGACAGGGGGCTTCGTGATTTT; CDR3aa: CASSDRGLRDF
len: 14; abundance: .; d_gene: TRBD1; v_gene: TRBV19; j_gene: TRBJ1-1; CDR3nt: TGTGCCAGTATGGCGGGACAGGCTAACACTGAAGCTTTCTTT; CDR3aa: CASMAGQANTEAFF
len: 19; abundance: few; d_gene: TRBD2; v_gene: TRBV7-9; j_gene: TRBJ2-5; CDR3nt: TGTGCCAGCAGCTCCCTTGAGGACCGACTAGCGGGAGCTCAAGAGACCCAGTACTTC; CDR3aa: CASSSLEDRLAGAQETQYF
len: 14; abundance: .; d_gene: .; v_gene: TRBV20-1; j_gene: TRBJ1-1; CDR3nt: TGCAGTGCTGGGTCGTCGGGGAGGGACACTGAAGCTTTCTTT; CDR3aa: CSAGSSGRDTEAFF
len: 16; abundance: .; d_gene: TRBD1; v_gene: TRBV2; j_gene: TRBJ1-4; CDR3nt: TGTGCCAGCAGTGCCCGGACAGGATATCGGAATGAAAAACTGTTTTTT; CDR3aa: CASSARTGYRNEKLFF
len: 14; abundance: many; d_gene: .; v_gene: TRBV9; j_gene: TRBJ1-6; CDR3nt: TGTGCCAGCAGCGTACGGACAGAAGATTCACCCCTCCACTTT; CDR3aa: CASSVRTEDSPLHF
len: 13; abundance: .; d_gene: TRBD1; v_gene: TRBV12-3/TRBV12-4; j_gene: TRBJ1-6; CDR3nt: TGTGCCAGCCCCGGACAGGGGAATTCACCCCTCCACTTT; CDR3aa: CASPGQGNSPLHF
len: 14; abundance: many; d_gene: .; v_gene: TRBV20-1; j_gene: TRBJ1-1; CDR3nt: TGCAGTGCTATCCCCGGAGTGATGAACACTGAAGCTTTCTTT; CDR3aa: CSAIPGVMNTEAFF
len: 14; abundance: many; d_gene: .; v_gene: TRBV13; j_gene: TRBJ1-1; CDR3nt: TGTGCCAGCAGCTTAGGGGGAAAGAACACTGAAGCTTTCTTT; CDR3aa: CASSLGGKNTEAFF
len: 16; abundance: many; d_gene: TRBD1; v_gene: TRBV25-1; j_gene: TRBJ2-2; CDR3nt: TGTGCCAGCAGTGAATATCGTGGACAGGGGCCCGGGGAGCTGTTTTTT; CDR3aa: CASSEYRGQGPGELFF
len: 14; abundance: many; d_gene: .; v_gene: TRBV10-3; j_gene: TRBJ1-5; CDR3nt: TGTGCCATCAGTGTGGAGAGAAGCAATCAGCCCCAGCATTTT; CDR3aa: CAISVERSNQPQHF
len: 14; abundance: many; d_gene: .; v_gene: TRBV2; j_gene: TRBJ1-2; CDR3nt: TGTGCCAGCAGCGAATCCGGGGAATTTTATGGCTACACCTTC; CDR3aa: CASSESGEFYGYTF
len: 13; abundance: .; d_gene: .; v_gene: TRBV7-9; j_gene: TRBJ2-5; CDR3nt: TGTGCCAGCAGCTTATGGGAGAAAGAGACCCAGTACTTC; CDR3aa: CASSLWEKETQYF
len: 16; abundance: .; d_gene: .; v_gene: TRBV25-1; j_gene: TRBJ2-7; CDR3nt: TGTGCCAGCAGCGTAACCGGGGGGCCAGGGACCTACGAGCAGTACTTC; CDR3aa: CASSVTGGPGTYEQYF
len: 18; abundance: .; d_gene: .; v_gene: TRBV9; j_gene: TRBJ1-2; CDR3nt: TGTGCCAGCAGCGTAGAACCACAGATCGGGGGGGTCGCCTATGGCCACACCTTC; CDR3aa: CASSVEPQIGGVAYGHTF
len: 14; abundance: .; d_gene: TRBD2; v_gene: TRBV10-3; j_gene: TRBJ2-7; CDR3nt: TGTGCCACGAACCGACTAGCGGGAGCTTACGAGCAGTACTTC; CDR3aa: CATNRLAGAYEQYF
len: 14; abundance: .; d_gene: .; v_gene: TRBV24-1; j_gene: TRBJ2-7; CDR3nt: TGTGCCACCAGTGATAGTTACAACATCCGCGAGCAGTACTTC; CDR3aa: CATSDSYNIREQYF